A selection of T cell receptor beta chains follows, all from one sample in a study of shared clonotypes between healthy human individuals. The method was immunoSEQ multiplex PCR; TCRdb's version includes in-frame clones alone and lacks a portion of them. Of about 2.3 million clones listed, just over 90% are singletons. The sample taken for sequencing was naive CD4+ T cells from PBMCs. These receptor sequences come from a man younger than 35 in good health. Some clones in this sample may be carry-over from other donors' samples. The conserved cysteine and the conserved F or W are not part of the CDR3 here. Clone size is shown for a subset of rows, as once, few, many or a class of expanded clone.

v_gene	j_gene	abundance	CDR3aa
TRBV6-6	TRBJ1-5	NA	ASSYGTGDQPQH
TRBV5-1	TRBJ1-5	NA	ASSMGQNSNQPQH
TRBV28	TRBJ2-7	NA	ASGTAYEQY
TRBV2	TRBJ2-7	NA	ASSAEQGIYEQY
TRBV6-4	TRBJ1-5	few	ASSPDGFNQPQH
TRBV13	TRBJ2-3	NA	ASSLRGDTQY
TRBV4-1	TRBJ1-2	once	ASSQGAGQGGYGYT
TRBV28	TRBJ1-1	NA	ASSTSNTEAF
TRBV28	TRBJ2-7	once	ASSLLSGNEQY
TRBV2	TRBJ2-1	NA	ASRGERLGHEQF
TRBV15	TRBJ2-7	NA	ATSTDHGLGYEQY
TRBV27	TRBJ2-7	NA	ASSFRREVSREQY
TRBV13	TRBJ2-3	NA	ASSLLPSGSTSTDTQY
TRBV30	TRBJ2-3	NA	AWVAGNSDTQY
TRBV5-1	TRBJ2-3	NA	ASSPDPGLAGGPDTQY
TRBV5-1	TRBJ2-1	NA	ASSFIQESYNEQF
TRBV9	TRBJ2-1	once	ASSVVPGTSAYNEQF
TRBV19	TRBJ2-7	NA	ASTPREGY
TRBV7-2	TRBJ2-1	NA	ASSLDYSNEQF
TRBV5-1	TRBJ2-5	NA	ASSERQGGETQY
TRBV28	TRBJ1-1	NA	ASSSRGRVEAF
TRBV6-6	TRBJ1-2	NA	ASTSDPGGSYGYT
TRBV11-1	TRBJ2-4	NA	ASSNRQGAKNIQY
TRBV2	TRBJ2-7	NA	ASSAVEQY
TRBV5-1	TRBJ2-1	NA	ASSSTMNNEQF
TRBV27	TRBJ1-1	NA	ASSLSPERGNTEAF
TRBV5-1	TRBJ1-2	NA	ASSLAPSGAGGYT
TRBV14	TRBJ2-7	NA	ASSQDGWEQY
TRBV15	TRBJ1-5	NA	ATSRERGQPQH
TRBV11-3	TRBJ2-1	NA	ASSLERGEQF
TRBV18	TRBJ1-1	NA	ASSPGQGPTEAF
TRBV6-1	TRBJ2-7	NA	ASSGIRQASSEQY
TRBV7-3	TRBJ2-3	NA	ASSLEFGRATDTQY
TRBV5-6	TRBJ1-2	NA	ASSLGFYGYT
TRBV7-2	TRBJ2-5	NA	ASSLYPQETQY
TRBV6-6	TRBJ2-1	NA	ASSFTSGSNNEQF
TRBV28	TRBJ1-2	NA	ASSPWTGSYGYT
TRBV5-6	TRBJ2-1	NA	ASSWGQVRGNEQF
TRBV7-2	TRBJ2-2	NA	ASSFGDSTGELF
TRBV4-2	TRBJ2-2	NA	ASSRARGGSLTGELF
TRBV5-1	TRBJ2-7	NA	ASSLLGGEQY
TRBV7-2	TRBJ2-1	NA	ASSLRRDGNEQF
TRBV18	TRBJ2-6	NA	ASSPDSGANVLT
TRBV5-1	TRBJ2-7	NA	ASSRDRVNYEQY
TRBV6-1	TRBJ2-1	NA	ASSGTPFREQF
TRBV28	TRBJ2-1	NA	ASTTTREQF
TRBV11-1	TRBJ2-3	NA	ASSLSRASNTDTQY
TRBV28	TRBJ2-6	NA	ASSLGGAGANVLT
TRBV2	TRBJ2-3	NA	ASKLDTDTQY
TRBV2	TRBJ2-7	NA	ASSEQVAGGYEQY